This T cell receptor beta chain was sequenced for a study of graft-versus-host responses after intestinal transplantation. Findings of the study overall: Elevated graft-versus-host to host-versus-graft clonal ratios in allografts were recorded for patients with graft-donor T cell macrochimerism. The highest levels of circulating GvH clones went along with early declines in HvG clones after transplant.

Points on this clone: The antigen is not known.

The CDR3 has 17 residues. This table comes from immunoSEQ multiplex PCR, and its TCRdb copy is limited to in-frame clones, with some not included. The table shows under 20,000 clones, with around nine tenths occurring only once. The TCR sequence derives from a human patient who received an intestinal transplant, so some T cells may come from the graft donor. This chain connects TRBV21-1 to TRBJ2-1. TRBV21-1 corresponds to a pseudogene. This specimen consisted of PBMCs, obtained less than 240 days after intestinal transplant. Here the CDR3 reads CASRHCMLHHSDNEQFF. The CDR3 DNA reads TGTGCCAGCAGACATTGCATGCTACACCATTCCGACAATGAGCAGTTCTTC.